This is a list of T cell receptor beta chains from one sample in a study of T cell responses to AZD1222 COVID-19 vaccine. Sequencing used immunoSEQ multiplex PCR; TCRdb keeps in-frame clones, though not all of them. The table includes roughly 87,000 clones, roughly 86% detected once. Sequencing used peripheral blood, obtained 28 days after the second AZD1222 dose. These receptors originate from an adult who received the AZD1222 COVID-19 vaccine. Each CDR3 is given with its conserved first and last residue. D genes are given only for firm matches. Clone sizes are given selectively: once, few, many, or a class where the clone is expanded.

>TRBV7-6|.|TRBJ1-4|.
CASSFSQGATNEKLFF
TGTGCCAGCAGCTTCTCGCAAGGGGCAACTAATGAAAAACTGTTTTTT
>TRBV20-1|.|TRBJ1-2|.
CSRDGRYGYTF
TGCAGTCGGGACGGCCGATATGGCTACACCTTC
>TRBV6-4|.|TRBJ2-3|.
CASSEGTSSTDTQYF
TGTGCCAGCAGTGAAGGGACATCTAGCACAGATACGCAGTATTTT
>TRBV7-8|few|TRBJ1-3|.
CASSSTSGNTIYF
TGTGCCAGCAGCTCCACCTCTGGAAACACCATATATTTT
>TRBV27|.|TRBJ1-2|.
CASSRLGTGTIGYTF
TGTGCCAGCAGTCGGCTCGGGACCGGAACTATCGGCTACACCTTC
>TRBV30|.|TRBJ2-7|.
CAWSFSGSSYEQYF
TGTGCCTGGAGTTTCTCGGGCAGCTCCTACGAGCAGTACTTC
>TRBV28|.|TRBJ1-5|.
CASSFLGSNQPQHF
TGTGCCAGCAGTTTTCTCGGAAGCAATCAGCCCCAGCATTTT
>TRBV18|once|TRBJ1-5|.
CASSTQDSNQPQHF
TGTGCCAGCTCAACCCAGGATAGCAATCAGCCCCAGCATTTT
>TRBV7-9|once|TRBJ1-5|.
CASSLVLGGGNQPQHF
TGTGCCAGCAGCTTAGTGTTAGGGGGGGGTAATCAGCCCCAGCATTTT
>TRBV19|.|TRBJ1-1|.
CASSTQWSTEAFF
TGTGCCAGTAGTACCCAATGGAGCACTGAAGCTTTCTTT
>TRBV5-8|.|TRBJ1-5|.
CASSFRDQPQHF
TGTGCCAGCAGCTTCCGGGATCAGCCCCAGCATTTT
>TRBV7-6|.|TRBJ1-1|TRBD1
CASSPGTVNTEAFF
TGTGCCAGCAGCCCCGGGACAGTCAACACTGAAGCTTTCTTT
>TRBV29-1|.|TRBJ2-1|TRBD2
CSARTSGKYEQFF
TGCAGCGCTCGGACTAGCGGGAAGTATGAGCAGTTCTTC
>TRBV6-5|.|TRBJ1-5|.
CATRGGSDSNQPQHF
TGTGCCACCCGAGGAGGGAGTGATAGCAATCAGCCCCAGCATTTT
>TRBV27|.|TRBJ1-4|.
CASSSPGSRLFF
TGTGCCAGCAGTTCCCCCGGGTCGAGACTGTTTTTT
>TRBV6-6|.|TRBJ1-2|TRBD1
CASSSGQGYYGYTF
TGTGCCAGCAGTTCCGGACAGGGATACTATGGCTACACCTTC
>TRBV4-3|.|TRBJ1-1|.
CASSLLVASEAFF
TGCGCCAGCAGCCTCCTAGTGGCATCTGAAGCTTTCTTT
>TRBV4-3|.|TRBJ2-3|.
CASSQKVWGGEGTDTQYF
TGCGCCAGCAGCCAAAAGGTTTGGGGGGGCGAGGGCACAGATACGCAGTATTTT
>TRBV6-4|.|TRBJ1-1|.
CASRDQAMNTEAFF
TGTGCCAGCAGAGACCAAGCCATGAACACTGAAGCTTTCTTT
>TRBV10-3|.|TRBJ1-1|.
CAISDTGKKNTEAFF
TGTGCCATCAGTGATACAGGGAAAAAGAACACTGAAGCTTTCTTT
>TRBV5-1|.|TRBJ2-7|TRBD2
CASSLGTSGTYEQYF
TGCGCCAGCAGCCTGGGGACTAGCGGGACGTACGAGCAGTACTTC
>TRBV30|.|TRBJ2-3|TRBD1
CAWRDTGQGAQYF
TGTGCCTGGAGGGATACTGGACAGGGAGCGCAGTATTTT
>TRBV19|.|TRBJ1-6|.
CASRPIWGSYNSPLHF
TGTGCCAGCCGCCCCATCTGGGGCTCCTATAATTCACCCCTCCACTTT
>TRBV7-8|.|TRBJ2-4|.
CASSLAGIAKNIQYF
TGTGCCAGCAGCTTAGCGGGGATAGCCAAAAACATTCAGTACTTC
>TRBV4-1|.|TRBJ2-4|.
CASSQAATVAKNIQYF
TGCGCCAGCAGCCAAGCGGCCACCGTAGCCAAAAACATTCAGTACTTC
>TRBV6-5|.|TRBJ1-6|.
CASSATGPGNSPLHF
TGTGCCAGCAGCGCGACAGGCCCTGGCAATTCACCCCTCCACTTT
>TRBV10-1|.|TRBJ2-7|.
CASSASGEGEQYF
TGCGCCAGCAGTGCGAGCGGTGAGGGCGAGCAGTACTTC
>TRBV19|.|TRBJ1-4|.
CASSPQSNEKLFF
TGTGCCAGTAGTCCACAGAGTAATGAAAAACTGTTTTTT
>TRBV3-1/TRBV3-2|few|TRBJ2-2|.
CASSQDPSNTGELFF
TGTGCCAGCAGCCAAGATCCCTCGAACACCGGGGAGCTGTTTTTT
>TRBV6-6|few|TRBJ2-2|TRBD2
CASSYGLAGGPELFF
TGTGCCAGCAGTTACGGACTAGCGGGAGGGCCTGAGCTGTTTTTT
>TRBV24-1|.|TRBJ2-2|.
CATGGPFTGELFF
TGTGCCACCGGGGGGCCCTTTACCGGGGAGCTGTTTTTT
>TRBV10-3|.|TRBJ1-1|TRBD1
CAISEGDRGDTEAFF
TGTGCCATCAGTGAAGGGGACAGGGGAGACACTGAAGCTTTCTTT
>TRBV2|once|TRBJ1-5|.
CAWGVGAGGNQPQHF
TGTGCCTGGGGGGTGGGGGCGGGCGGCAATCAGCCCCAGCATTTT
>TRBV25-1|.|TRBJ1-3|.
CASSLGRRVSGNTIYF
TGTGCCAGCAGTTTGGGACGGCGAGTCTCTGGAAACACCATATATTTT
>TRBV5-1|.|TRBJ2-1|TRBD2
CASRYGLAGVYNEQFF
TGCGCCAGCAGATATGGACTAGCGGGAGTTTACAATGAGCAGTTCTTC
>TRBV2|few|TRBJ1-6|.
CASSEQGIGPLHF
TGTGCCAGCAGTGAACAGGGGATTGGACCCCTCCACTTT
>TRBV13|.|TRBJ2-1|.
CASSLNGGTETYNEQFF
TGTGCCAGCAGCTTAAATGGCGGAACAGAGACCTACAATGAGCAGTTCTTC
>TRBV29-1|.|TRBJ1-3|.
CSVVSGNTIYF
TGCAGCGTTGTCTCGGGAAACACCATATATTTT
>TRBV2|once|TRBJ2-1|.
CASKAGASSYNEQFF
TGTGCCAGCAAGGCGGGGGCGAGCTCCTACAATGAGCAGTTCTTC
>TRBV9|.|TRBJ2-1|.
CASSDDPTGRSYNEQFF
TGTGCCAGCAGCGATGATCCGACAGGGAGGTCCTACAATGAGCAGTTCTTC
>TRBV6-2/TRBV6-3|.|TRBJ2-1|TRBD2
CASSYSASGSNEQFF
TGTGCCAGCAGTTACTCGGCTAGCGGGAGCAATGAGCAGTTCTTC
>TRBV18|.|TRBJ1-4|.
CASSHDRATNEKLFF
TGTGCCAGCTCACACGATAGGGCAACTAATGAAAAACTGTTTTTT
>TRBV7-7|.|TRBJ1-3|.
CASSLSEGAGNTIYF
TGTGCTAGCAGCTTATCGGAGGGGGCTGGAAACACCATATATTTT
>TRBV28|.|TRBJ2-2|.
CASSLLVGNTGELFF
TGTGCCAGCAGTTTACTAGTGGGGAACACCGGGGAGCTGTTTTTT
>TRBV11-2|.|TRBJ1-3|.
CASSQVVWDENSGNTIYF
TGTGCCAGCAGCCAAGTTGTATGGGACGAAAACTCTGGAAACACCATATATTTT
>TRBV10-1|.|TRBJ1-1|.
CASSVSTEGSEAFF
TGCGCCAGCAGTGTTTCGACGGAAGGCTCTGAAGCTTTCTTT
>TRBV11-2|.|TRBJ2-2|.
CASSGDNTNTGELFF
TGTGCCAGCAGCGGGGACAACACGAACACCGGGGAGCTGTTTTTT
>TRBV6-5|.|TRBJ1-4|TRBD1
CASTRQGRNEKLFF
TGTGCCAGCACCCGACAGGGGAGGAATGAAAAACTGTTTTTT
>TRBV7-2|few|TRBJ1-5|.
CASSPNARRVAQPQHF
TGTGCCAGCAGCCCCAACGCCCGCAGGGTCGCTCAGCCCCAGCATTTT
>TRBV6-4|.|TRBJ1-2|TRBD1
CASSDSTGGGNGYTF
TGTGCCAGCAGTGACTCGACAGGGGGCGGAAATGGCTACACCTTC
>TRBV29-1|.|TRBJ2-2|TRBD2
CSVGTSGRGTGELFF
TGCAGCGTCGGGACTAGCGGGAGGGGCACCGGGGAGCTGTTTTTT
>TRBV7-9|.|TRBJ2-5|.
CASSLGLDIETQYF
TGTGCCAGCAGCTTAGGTCTAGACATAGAGACCCAGTACTTC
>TRBV30|.|TRBJ2-3|TRBD2
CAWSVFASGSTDTQYF
TGTGCCTGGAGTGTTTTTGCTAGCGGGAGTACAGATACGCAGTATTTT